This TCR beta chain was captured in a study of cytomegalovirus exposure and HLA in healthy donors. Looking at the study overall: A preliminary data release comprised about 85 million unique TCRs obtained from HLA-typed donors.

PCR employed 60 Vbeta and 13 Jbeta primers. Method: immunoSEQ multiplex PCR; TCRdb's copy keeps in-frame clones and lacks some. The repertoire holds about 69,000 clones, with 70% to 80% as singletons. Germline V lookup: CDR1 SEHNR, CDR2 FQNEAQ (reference sequence). Trimming cost V 1 base and J 11 bases; bases outside gene matches: 9. This CDR3 has 14 residues. Study-wide points: When presence/absence was analysed, sequencing depth was taken to be roughly uniform across donors. Some TCR beta chains (about 180 of them) were listed as cytomegalovirus-associated.

There were likely unrecorded immune exposures, though donors were nominally healthy when sampled. In its sample, this clone was seen a few times. What it recognizes is unknown. The rearrangement joins TRBV7-9 to TRBJ1-1; 8 nucleotides match TRBD1. The sample taken for sequencing was PBMCs. This sequence was found in a man aged 18 to 29 in good health and CMV-seronegative. The CDR3 spells CASSLGTGNLPAFF. CDR3 sequence (DNA): TGTGCCAGCAGCTTAGGGACAGGGAATCTACCCGCTTTCTTT.